What follows are 19 T cell receptor beta chains derived from one specimen sequenced in a study of T cells after yellow fever vaccination. MiXCR, run by TCRdb on the 5' RACE reads, gives a single entry per CDR3 protein. The data hold some 220,000 distinct CDR3 sequences, with around 3.1% observed a single time. Here the sequenced sample was CD4+ T cells sorted from PBMCs, taken 10 days after the yellow fever booster vaccination. All receptors derive from a young man who received the YFV17D yellow fever vaccine.

The chain employs TRBV30 and TRBJ2-3; 8 bases map to TRBD2. The CDR3 runs 15 residues. CDR1 is GTSNPN, CDR2 SVGIG, per germline (reference sequence). V was clipped by 0 bases and J by 5 bases; unmatched bases: 7. The CDR3: CAWSVIAGRGDTQYF. The CDR3 bases are TGTGCCTGGAGTGTAATAGCGGGGCGAGGAGATACGCAGTATTTT.

This clonotype was seen repeatedly, ten times or more. The CDR3: CSARPGRTPGQPQHF. CDR3 DNA sequence: TGCAGTGCTAGACCAGGACGGACCCCAGGGCAGCCCCAGCATTTT. The genes are TRBV20-1 and TRBJ1-5, with D maybe TRBD1 (5 bases). Germline CDR1 and CDR2: DFQATT and SNEGSKA (reference sequence). Trimming took 2 bases from V and 7 from J, leaving 18 bases between them. This CDR3 contains 15 residues.

V usage is TRBV2 and J usage is TRBJ2-3; no firm D call. Per germline, CDR1 SNHLY and CDR2 FYNNEI. The CDR3 contains 14 residues. Trimming removed 7 bases from V and 0 bases from J, with 11 bases in between. The CDR3 reads CASNPWMSTDTQYF. In DNA, the CDR3 is TGTGCCAGCAATCCCTGGATGAGCACAGATACGCAGTATTTT.

This clonotype occurred a few times. The chain couples TRBV20-1 to TRBJ2-1, with 9 bases fitting TRBD1. V lost 5 bases, J lost 8 bases, and 4 bases stayed unmatched. This CDR3 spans 12 amino acids. CDR1 and CDR2 (germline): DFQATT, SNEGSKA (reference sequence). This chain's CDR3 is CSAFHRGHEQFF. Here the CDR3 DNA reads TGCAGTGCTTTCCACAGGGGGCATGAGCAGTTCTTC.

Only one count was recorded for this clonotype. J is TRBJ1-1 and V is TRBV11-2, with TRBD1 identical over 8 bases. This CDR3 is built from 13 residues. Germline loops: CDR1 SGHAT, CDR2 FQNNGV. The V segment lost 4 bases and the J segment 10 bases; nucleotides outside the gene matches: 8. The CDR3 DNA sequence: TGTGCCAGCAGCTCAGGACAGGGTTCGGTAGCTTTCTTT. Its protein product is CASSSGQGSVAFF.

This clonotype was detected many times. The chain couples TRBV7-9 to TRBJ1-1; D gene uncertain. Trimming took off 2 bases at V and 1 base at J, with 8 bases between the two ends. This CDR3 comprises 14 residues. CDR1 and CDR2 (germline): SEHNR, FQNEAQ (reference sequence). The CDR3: CASSLTATNTEAFF. CDR3 nucleotides: TGTGCCAGCAGCTTAACAGCTACGAACACTGAAGCTTTCTTT.

This clonotype was seen only a few times. A junction boundary mismatches the germline segment, possibly from a read error. The chain employs TRBV6-5 and TRBJ2-1; 8 nucleotides align to TRBD1. Germline loops: CDR1 MNHEY, CDR2 SVGAGI. The CDR3 consists of 10 residues. CDR3 in amino acids: CATGANEQFF. The DNA of the CDR3 is TGCGCGACAGGGGCCAATGAGCAGTTCTTC.

Regarding this clonotype: This sequence may be a read error, since a much larger clone differs from it by one base. The chain has TRBV20-1 and TRBJ2-7, with D perhaps assigned TRBD1 or TRBD2 (5 bases each). The CDR3 sequence is 14 residues long. Germline V CDR1 and CDR2: DFQATT, SNEGSKA (reference sequence). The CDR3 loop is CSAREAGTTYVQYF. The CDR3 DNA reads as TGCAGTGCTAGAGAGGCCGGGACCACCTACGTGCAGTACTTC.

This clonotype was detected many times. The rearrangement uses TRBV5-1 and TRBJ1-2; D is perhaps TRBD1 (5 bases). V lost 4 bases, J lost 0 bases, and 10 bases lay in between. The CDR3 sequence is 14 residues long. The germline V gene has CDR1 SGHRS and CDR2 YFSETQ. The CDR3 DNA reads as TGCGCCAGCAGCGGGGGACCGCCTAACTATGGCTACACCTTC. Translated: CASSGGPPNYGYTF. Full variable domain (remainder filled in from reference TRBV5-1 and TRBJ1-2): KAGVTQTPRYLIKTRGQQVTLSCSPISGHRSVSWYQQTPGQGLQFLFEYFSETQRNKGNFPGRFSGRQFSNSRSEMNVSTLELGDSALYLCASSGGPPNYGYTFGSGTRLTVV.

This clonotype occurred many times. The chain employs TRBV10-3 and TRBJ2-1; D might be TRBD1 (6 bases). The germline V gene has CDR1 ENHRY and CDR2 SYGVKD. Trimming left V 4 bases short and J 8 bases short, with 9 bases between. The CDR3 has 12 residues. CDR3 sequence (DNA): TGTGCCATCAGTGGACGGACAGATGAGCAGTTCTTC. It encodes CAISGRTDEQFF.

This clonotype was seen ten or more times. V and J are TRBV7-4 and TRBJ2-7; TRBD2 agrees at 10 bases. Germline V gene lookup returns CDR1 SGHVT and CDR2 SQSDAQ. Trimming cost V 5 bases and J 5 bases; bases outside gene matches: 15. This CDR3 region has 17 residues. The CDR3 DNA reads TGTGCCAGCAGCCTCGGACTAGCGGCCAGACGAAAAGACGAGCAGTACTTC. Residues: CASSLGLAARRKDEQYF.

This clonotype appeared many times. The chain combines TRBV7-9 with TRBJ1-1; no clear D. Germline V gene sequence: CDR1 SEHNR, CDR2 FQNEAQ (reference sequence). Trimming stripped 2 bases from V and 7 bases from J, with 5 bases between. This CDR3 is built from 11 residues. This CDR3 is CASSLSFEAFF. Written as DNA, the CDR3 is TGTGCCAGCAGCTTATCGTTTGAAGCTTTCTTT. Based on the CDR3 plus reference TRBV7-9 and TRBJ1-1, the full variable domain is DTGVSQNPRHKITKRGQNVTFRCDPISEHNRLYWYRQTLGQGPEFLTYFQNEAQLEKSRLLSDRFSAERPKGSFSTLEIQRTEQGDSAMYLCASSLSFEAFFGQGTRLTVV.

This clonotype was recorded at least ten times. V and J are TRBV7-9 and TRBJ2-5, with D possibly matching TRBD1 (6 bases). The germline V and J ends were trimmed by 5 bases and 2 bases, with 9 bases remaining between them. The V gene's germline CDR1 is SEHNR and CDR2 FQNEAQ (reference sequence). This CDR3 is built from 13 residues. The CDR3 reads CASSQGSQETQYF. CDR3 bases: TGTGCCAGCAGCCAGGGGAGTCAAGAGACCCAGTACTTC.

The rearrangement links TRBV7-6 to TRBJ2-7, with TRBD1 matching 7 bases. Unmatched junction bases numbered 9, after V lost 5 bases and J lost 2 bases. The CDR3 runs to 15 residues. CDR1 and CDR2 from the germline V gene are SGHVS and FNYEAQ. As DNA, the CDR3 is TGTGCCAGCAGCCCCGTGACAGGGCGTACCTACGAGCAGTACTTC. Translating it yields CASSPVTGRTYEQYF.

This clonotype turned up a few times. The V call is TRBV20-1, the J call TRBJ1-5, with 7 positions matching TRBD1. The CDR3 is 18 amino acids. The germline gives CDR1 DFQATT, CDR2 SNEGSKA (reference sequence). The V segment lost 0 bases and the J segment 0 bases; nucleotides outside the gene matches: 11. The CDR3 DNA is TGCAGTGCTAGAGATCCAGGCAGACAGGGAGGTAGCAATCAGCCCCAGCATTTT. Amino acids: CSARDPGRQGGSNQPQHF.

J is TRBJ2-3 and V is TRBV6-5, with 9 bases that match TRBD2. CDR3 length: 16 residues. CDR1 is MNHEY, CDR2 SVGAGI, per germline. Unmatched junction bases numbered 5, after V lost 2 bases and J lost 2 bases. CDR3 sequence: CASSYRGGGATDTQYF. The CDR3 bases are TGTGCCAGCAGTTACAGAGGCGGGGGGGCCACAGATACGCAGTATTTT.

This clonotype has just one count. The chain links TRBV14 to TRBJ1-2; D is perhaps TRBD1 (5 bases). The length of the CDR3 is 14 residues. Trimming took off 0 bases at V and 7 bases at J, with 12 bases between the two ends. Germline lookup yields CDR1 SGHDN and CDR2 FVKESK. The CDR3 DNA follows: TGTGCCAGCAGCCAAGATCGTCAGGGCCTTGGCTACACCTTC. Translated: CASSQDRQGLGYTF.

V gene TRBV6-5 combines with J gene TRBJ2-3; possibly TRBD2 for D (7 bases). V lost 5 bases and J lost 3, with 18 bases in between. The CDR3 length is 16 residues. Germline V CDR1 and CDR2: MNHEY, SVGAGI. DNA of the CDR3: TGTGCCAGCAGTCCCCCCGGGGGGCCGGGGACAGATACGCAGTATTTT. Translating it yields CASSPPGGPGTDTQYF.

The chain employs TRBV7-2 and TRBJ2-5; perhaps TRBD1 as D (7 bases). V was shortened by 6 bases and J by 2 bases, with 19 bases between the two germline ends. This CDR3 contains 16 residues. In germline, CDR1 is SGHTA, CDR2 FQGNSA. As DNA, the CDR3 is TGTGCCAGCAGGGTCCGGGGGACAGCAGTTCAAGAGACCCAGTACTTC. Protein product: CASRVRGTAVQETQYF.